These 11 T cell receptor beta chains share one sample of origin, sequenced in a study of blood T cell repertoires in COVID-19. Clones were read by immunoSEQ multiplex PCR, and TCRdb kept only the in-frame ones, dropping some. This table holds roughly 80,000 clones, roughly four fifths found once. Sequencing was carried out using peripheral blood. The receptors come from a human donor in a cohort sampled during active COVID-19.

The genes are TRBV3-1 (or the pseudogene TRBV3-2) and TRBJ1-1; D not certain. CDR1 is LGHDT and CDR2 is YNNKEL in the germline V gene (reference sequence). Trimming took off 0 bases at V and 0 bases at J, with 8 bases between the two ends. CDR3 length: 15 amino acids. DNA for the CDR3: TGTGCCAGCAGCCAAGATCCTAGAATGAACACTGAAGCTTTCTTT. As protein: CASSQDPRMNTEAFF.

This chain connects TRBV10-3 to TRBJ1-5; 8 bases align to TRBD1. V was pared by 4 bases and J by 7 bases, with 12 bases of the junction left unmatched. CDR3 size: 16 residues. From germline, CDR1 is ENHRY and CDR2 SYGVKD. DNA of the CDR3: TGTGCCATCAGTGGAAACTCAGGGGGCGGAGGACAGCCCCAGCATTTT. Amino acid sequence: CAISGNSGGGGQPQHF.

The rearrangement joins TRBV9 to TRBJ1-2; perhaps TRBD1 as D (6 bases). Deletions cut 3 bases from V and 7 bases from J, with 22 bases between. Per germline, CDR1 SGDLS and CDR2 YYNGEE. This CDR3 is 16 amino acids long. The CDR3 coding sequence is TGTGCCAGCAGCGCGGTTTCCGGGGGGCGCGTGGGTGGCTACACCTTC. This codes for CASSAVSGGRVGGYTF.

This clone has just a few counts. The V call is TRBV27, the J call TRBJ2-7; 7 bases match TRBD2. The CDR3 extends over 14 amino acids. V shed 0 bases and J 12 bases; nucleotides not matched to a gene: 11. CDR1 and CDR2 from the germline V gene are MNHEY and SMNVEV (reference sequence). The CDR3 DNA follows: TGTGCCAGCAGTTTATCGGGGGGGTTGGGGGAGTGGTACTTC. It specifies CASSLSGGLGEWYF.

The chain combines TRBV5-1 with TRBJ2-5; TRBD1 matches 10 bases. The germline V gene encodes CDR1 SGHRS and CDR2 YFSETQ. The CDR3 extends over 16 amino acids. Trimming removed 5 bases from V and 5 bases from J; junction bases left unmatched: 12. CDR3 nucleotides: TGCGCCAGCAGGACAGGGGGCAATGGGTGGTTGGAGACCCAGTACTTC. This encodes CASRTGGNGWLETQYF.

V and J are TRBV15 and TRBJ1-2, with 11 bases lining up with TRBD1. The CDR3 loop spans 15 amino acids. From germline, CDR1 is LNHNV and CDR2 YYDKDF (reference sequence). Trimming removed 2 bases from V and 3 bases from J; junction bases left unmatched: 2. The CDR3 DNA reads TGTGCCACCAGCAGACGGGACAGGGGGGACTATGGCTACACCTTC. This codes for CATSRRDRGDYGYTF.

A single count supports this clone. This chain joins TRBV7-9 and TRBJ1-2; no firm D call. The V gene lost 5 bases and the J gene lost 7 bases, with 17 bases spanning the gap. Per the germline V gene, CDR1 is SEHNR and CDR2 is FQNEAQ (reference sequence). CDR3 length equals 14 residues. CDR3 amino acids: CASSEPGRSPGYTF. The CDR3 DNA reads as TGTGCCAGCAGCGAACCGGGAAGGTCTCCTGGCTACACCTTC.

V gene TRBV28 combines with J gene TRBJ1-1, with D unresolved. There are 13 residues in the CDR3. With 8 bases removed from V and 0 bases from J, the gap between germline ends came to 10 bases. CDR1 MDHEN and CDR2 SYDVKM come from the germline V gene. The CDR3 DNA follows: TGTGCCAGCGGTGGAGTAGTGAACACTGAAGCTTTCTTT. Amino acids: CASGGVVNTEAFF.

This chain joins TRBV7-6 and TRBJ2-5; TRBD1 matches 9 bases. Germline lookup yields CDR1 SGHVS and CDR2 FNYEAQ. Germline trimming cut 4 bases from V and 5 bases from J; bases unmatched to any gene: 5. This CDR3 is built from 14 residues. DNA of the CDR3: TGTGCCAGCAGCTACACAGGGGGCGGGGAGACCCAGTACTTC. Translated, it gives CASSYTGGGETQYF.

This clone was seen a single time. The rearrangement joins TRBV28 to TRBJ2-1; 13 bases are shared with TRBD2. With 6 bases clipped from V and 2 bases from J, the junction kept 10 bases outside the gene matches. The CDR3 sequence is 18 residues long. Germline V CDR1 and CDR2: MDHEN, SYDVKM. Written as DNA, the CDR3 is TGTGCCAGCAGCCGAACTAGCGGGGGGGCTCCGGCCTACAATGAGCAGTTCTTC. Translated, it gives CASSRTSGGAPAYNEQFF.

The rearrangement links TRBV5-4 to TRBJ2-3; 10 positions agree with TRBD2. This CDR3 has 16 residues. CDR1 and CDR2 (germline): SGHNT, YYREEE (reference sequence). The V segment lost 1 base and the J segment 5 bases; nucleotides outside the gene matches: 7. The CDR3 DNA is TGTGCCAGCAGCTTGCGGCTAGCGGGGGTGGGAGATACGCAGTATTTT. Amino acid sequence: CASSLRLAGVGDTQYF.